The 2 T cell receptor beta chains below all came from one sample that was sequenced in a study of T cells in Graves' hyperthyroidism and ophthalmopathy. Researchers took RNA transcripts and amplified the TCR beta CDR3 regions from them. Primed by the HTBI set, a first-round RT-PCR was run on the TCR CDR3. MiXCR was run by TCRdb on the multiplex PCR reads, yielding one entry per CDR3 protein. The table has about 270,000 distinct CDR3 sequences, around 22% seen once. Sequencing was carried out using blood. Receptors were obtained from a man aged 30-40 years with Graves' ophthalmopathy.

V gene TRBV14 combines with J gene TRBJ2-2; no definite D call. This CDR3 is built from 15 residues. The ends were cut back, 1 base at V and 6 bases at J, with 12 bases in the middle. The germline CDR1 and CDR2 sequences are SGHDN and FVKESK. This CDR3 is CASSQVPGLPGELFF. The CDR3 DNA follows: TGTGCCAGCAGCCAAGTACCGGGCTTGCCCGGGGAGCTGTTTTTT.

The rearrangement joins TRBV7-2 to TRBJ2-3, with unresolved D. The CDR3 length is 14 residues. Germline V gives CDR1 SGHTA, CDR2 FQGNSA. Trimming left V 5 bases short and J 2 bases short, with 11 bases between. For the CDR3, the DNA is TGTGCCAGCAGCCCCCCGGGCAACACAGATACGCAGTATTTT. Its protein product is CASSPPGNTDTQYF.